The present T cell receptor beta chain was sequenced within a study of blood T cell repertoires in COVID-19. Looking at the study overall: Samples taken during acute and convalescent COVID-19 were collected in the United States, Italy and Spain. T cells, B-cell-depleted T cells, or PBMCs supplied cDNA or gDNA.

This clone showed up just once. Authors' processing steps: Amplified reference gene primers provided the basis for estimating nucleated cell counts. The method was immunoSEQ multiplex PCR; TCRdb's version includes in-frame clones alone and lacks a portion of them. The D gene and trimming were derived from the DNA, and the V and J assignments and clone size from that table. The repertoire holds 200,000 to 250,000 clones, with more than 75% as singletons. Germline-derived CDR1 and CDR2 are SGHRS and YFSETQ. This CDR3 has 15 amino acids. V was pared by 3 bases and J by 7 bases, with 10 bases of the junction left unmatched.

Sequencing was carried out using peripheral blood. The receptor was isolated from a man aged 50 to 59 with acute or convalescent COVID-19. The V call is TRBV5-1, the J call TRBJ1-3, with TRBD1 identical over 7 bases. The CDR3 DNA reads TGCGCCAGCAGCTACGGACAGGCCTCCCGGAACACCATATATTTT. Translating gives CASSYGQASRNTIYF.